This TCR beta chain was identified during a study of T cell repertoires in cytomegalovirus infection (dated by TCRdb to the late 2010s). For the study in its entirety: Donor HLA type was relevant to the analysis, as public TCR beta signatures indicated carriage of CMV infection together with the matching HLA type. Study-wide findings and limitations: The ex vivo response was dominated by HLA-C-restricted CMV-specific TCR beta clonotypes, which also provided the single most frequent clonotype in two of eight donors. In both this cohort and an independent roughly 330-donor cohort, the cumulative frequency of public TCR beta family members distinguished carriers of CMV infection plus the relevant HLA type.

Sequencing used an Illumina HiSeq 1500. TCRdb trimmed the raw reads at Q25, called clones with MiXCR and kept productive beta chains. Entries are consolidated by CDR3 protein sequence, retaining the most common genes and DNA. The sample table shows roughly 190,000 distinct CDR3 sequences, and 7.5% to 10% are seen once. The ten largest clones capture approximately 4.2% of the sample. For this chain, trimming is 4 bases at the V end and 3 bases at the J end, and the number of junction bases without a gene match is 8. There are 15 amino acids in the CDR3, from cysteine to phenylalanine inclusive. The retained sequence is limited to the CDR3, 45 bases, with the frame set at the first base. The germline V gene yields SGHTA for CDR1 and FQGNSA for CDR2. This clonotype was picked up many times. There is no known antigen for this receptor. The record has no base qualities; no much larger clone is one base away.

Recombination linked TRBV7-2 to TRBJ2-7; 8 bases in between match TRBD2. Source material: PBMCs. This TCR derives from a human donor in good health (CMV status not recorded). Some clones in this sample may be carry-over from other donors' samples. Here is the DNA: TGTGCCAGCAGCTCCAATAGCGGGAAACACTACGAGCAGTACTTC. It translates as CASSSNSGKHYEQYF.